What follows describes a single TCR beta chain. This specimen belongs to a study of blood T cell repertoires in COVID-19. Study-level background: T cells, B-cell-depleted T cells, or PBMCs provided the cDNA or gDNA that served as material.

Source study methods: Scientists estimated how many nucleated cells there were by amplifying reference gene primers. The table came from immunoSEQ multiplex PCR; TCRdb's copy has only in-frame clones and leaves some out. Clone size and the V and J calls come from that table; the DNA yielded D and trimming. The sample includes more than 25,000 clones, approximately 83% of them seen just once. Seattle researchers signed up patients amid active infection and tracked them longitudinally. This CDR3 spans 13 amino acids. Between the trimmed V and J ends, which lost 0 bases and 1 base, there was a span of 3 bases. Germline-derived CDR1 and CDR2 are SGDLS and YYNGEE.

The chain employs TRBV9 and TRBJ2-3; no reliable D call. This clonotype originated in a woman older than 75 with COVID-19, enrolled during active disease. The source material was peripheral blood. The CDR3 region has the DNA TGTGCCAGCAGCGTAGCGGGCACAGATACGCAGTATTTT. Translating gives CASSVAGTDTQYF.